This T cell receptor (beta chain) was retrieved from a study of blood T cell repertoires in COVID-19. At the level of the study: Sample material is recorded as cDNA or gDNA derived from T cells, B-cell-depleted T cells, or PBMCs.

Seattle cases were enrolled at active infection and followed longitudinally. V was shortened by 4 bases and J by 6 bases, with 10 bases between the two germline ends. The length of the CDR3 is 13 residues. Germline CDR1 and CDR2: SGHTA and FQGNSA. Study processing details: Amplification with reference gene primers provided the estimates of nucleated cell counts. TCRdb keeps only in-frame clones here, not all; method: immunoSEQ multiplex PCR. Clone size and V and J calls were adopted from that table, with D and trimming inferred from the DNA. The sample has 300,000 to 450,000 clones, around 87% seen once.

Sequencing input: peripheral blood. V and J are TRBV7-2 and TRBJ2-1; D ambiguous. The source is a woman aged 55-70 years with COVID-19, enrolled during active disease. The CDR3 coding sequence is TGTGCCAGCAGCTCCCGGAGCCTCAATGAGCAGTTCTTC. It codes for CASSSRSLNEQFF.